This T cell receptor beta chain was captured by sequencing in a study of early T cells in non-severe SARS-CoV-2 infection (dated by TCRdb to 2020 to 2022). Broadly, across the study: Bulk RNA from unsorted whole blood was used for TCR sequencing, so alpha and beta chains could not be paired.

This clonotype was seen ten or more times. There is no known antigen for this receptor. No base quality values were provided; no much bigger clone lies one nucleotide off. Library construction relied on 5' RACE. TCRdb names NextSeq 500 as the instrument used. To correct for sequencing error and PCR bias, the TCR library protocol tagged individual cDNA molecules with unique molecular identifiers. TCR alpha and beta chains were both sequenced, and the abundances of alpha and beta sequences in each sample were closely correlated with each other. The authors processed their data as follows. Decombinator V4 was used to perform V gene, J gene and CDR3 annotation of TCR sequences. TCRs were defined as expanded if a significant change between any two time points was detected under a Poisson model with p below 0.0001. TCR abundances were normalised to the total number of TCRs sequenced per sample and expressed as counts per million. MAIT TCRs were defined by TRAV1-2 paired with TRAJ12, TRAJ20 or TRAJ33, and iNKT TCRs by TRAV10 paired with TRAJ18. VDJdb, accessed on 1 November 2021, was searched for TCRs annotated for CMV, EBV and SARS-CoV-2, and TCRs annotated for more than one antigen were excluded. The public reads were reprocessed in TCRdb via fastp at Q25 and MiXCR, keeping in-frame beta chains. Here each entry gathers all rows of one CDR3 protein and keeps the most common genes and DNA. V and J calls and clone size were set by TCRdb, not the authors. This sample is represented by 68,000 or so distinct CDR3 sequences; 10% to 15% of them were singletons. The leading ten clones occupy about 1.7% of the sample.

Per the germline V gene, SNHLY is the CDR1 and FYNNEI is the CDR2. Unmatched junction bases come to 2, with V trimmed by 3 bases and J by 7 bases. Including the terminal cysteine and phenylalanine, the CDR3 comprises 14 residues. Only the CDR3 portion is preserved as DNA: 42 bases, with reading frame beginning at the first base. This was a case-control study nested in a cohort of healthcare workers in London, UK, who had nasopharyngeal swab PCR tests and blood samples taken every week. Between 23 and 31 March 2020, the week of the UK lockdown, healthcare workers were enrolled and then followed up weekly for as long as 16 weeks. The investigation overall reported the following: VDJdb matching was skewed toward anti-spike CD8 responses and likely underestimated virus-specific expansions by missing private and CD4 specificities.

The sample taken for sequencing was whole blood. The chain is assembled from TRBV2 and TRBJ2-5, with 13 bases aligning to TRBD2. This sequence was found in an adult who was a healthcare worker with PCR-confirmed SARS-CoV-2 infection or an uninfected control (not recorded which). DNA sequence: TGTGCCAGCAGTGAGACTAGCGGGGGGTGGACCCAGTACTTC. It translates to CASSETSGGWTQYF.